The next 25 T cell receptor beta chains were all read from a single sample in a study of T-cell memory formation after mild COVID-19. TCRdb reprocessed the 5' RACE reads via MiXCR and lists one record per CDR3 protein. The sample lists some 150,000 distinct CDR3 sequences, about 5.5% occurring once. Sequenced: PBMCs or a T cell subset sorted from them (not recorded which). These receptors came from an adult woman who had mild COVID-19 (a few samples of this study predate the infection). Cell type and time point are not known.

The chain is built from TRBV29-1 and TRBJ2-2; tentatively, D is TRBD1 (6 bases). CDR3 length: 14 residues. Between the trimmed V and J ends, which lost 7 bases and 0 bases, there was a span of 12 bases. Germline CDR1 SQVTM, CDR2 ANQGSEA. The CDR3 here is CSGGGHPNTGELFF. CDR3 nucleotide sequence: TGCAGCGGTGGGGGACACCCGAACACCGGGGAGCTGTTTTTT.

The table lists this clonotype with a few counts. The chain recombines TRBV19 with TRBJ2-1, with 10 bases matching TRBD2. Germline loops: CDR1 LNHDA, CDR2 SQIVND (reference sequence). This CDR3 region has 18 residues. J lost 6 bases, V lost 6 bases, and 17 bases had no gene match. CDR3 loop: CASRTSQQREGRTNEQFF. CDR3 sequence (DNA): TGTGCCAGTAGAACCTCGCAACAGCGGGAGGGCCGAACCAATGAGCAGTTCTTC.

This clonotype has at least ten counts. The V and J genes are TRBV4-2 and TRBJ2-1; D call uncertain. This CDR3 has 14 amino acids. The germline V and J ends were trimmed by 0 bases and 7 bases, with 10 bases remaining between them. The germline V gene has CDR1 LGHNA and CDR2 YNFKEQ. The CDR3 DNA reads TGTGCCAGCAGCCAAGATCCGGTCTGGAATGAGCAGTTCTTC. Protein: CASSQDPVWNEQFF.

This clonotype was observed at least ten times. The V gene is TRBV12-3 or TRBV12-4, the J gene TRBJ1-1; the match to TRBD1 covers 10 bases. The CDR3 length is 18 residues. Trimming removed 1 base from V and 0 bases from J; junction bases left unmatched: 8. CDR3 coding DNA: TGTGCCAGCAGTTTAGGACAGGGGGCCGTTTCCATGAACACTGAAGCTTTCTTT. It translates to CASSLGQGAVSMNTEAFF.

The CDR3 DNA is TGCGCCAGCAGGCCCGGACAGGGGAACACTGAAGCTTTCTTT. Protein: CASRPGQGNTEAFF. The chain combines TRBV4-1 with TRBJ1-1; 8 bases agree with TRBD1. Germline trimming cut 6 bases from V and 1 base from J; bases unmatched to any gene: 4. The CDR3 sequence is 14 residues long. CDR1 and CDR2 from the germline V gene are MGHRA and YSYEKL.

Only a few counts were recorded for this clonotype. V gene TRBV18 combines with J gene TRBJ2-5; D gene ambiguous. Germline CDR1 reads KGHSH; CDR2 reads LQKENI. The CDR3 is 13 residues long. The V and J ends lost 5 bases and 2 bases respectively, with 9 bases between them. The CDR3 reads CASSSLWQETQYF. The CDR3, as DNA: TGTGCCAGCTCATCTCTTTGGCAAGAGACCCAGTACTTC.

The gene calls are TRBV19 and TRBJ2-2; a possible D gene is TRBD1 (5 bases). Trimming removed 4 bases at V and 6 bases at J, with 9 bases between. The CDR3 is 13 amino acids. The germline V gene encodes CDR1 LNHDA and CDR2 SQIVND (reference sequence). CDR3 amino acids: CASSSRAAGELFF. CDR3 DNA sequence: TGTGCCAGTAGTAGCAGGGCGGCCGGGGAGCTGTTTTTT. The full variable domain, with the rest looked up from reference TRBV19 and TRBJ2-2, is DGGITQSPKYLFRKEGQNVTLSCEQNLNHDAMYWYRQDPGQGLRLIYYSQIVNDFQKGDIAEGYSVSREKKESFPLTVTSAQKNPTAFYLCASSSRAAGELFFGEGSRLTVL.

The rearrangement uses TRBV9 and TRBJ2-2, with 7 positions matching TRBD1. Germline V gene lookup returns CDR1 SGDLS and CDR2 YYNGEE. There are 14 residues in the CDR3. V gave up 6 bases and J gave up 9 bases; unmatched junction bases: 11. The CDR3 sequence is CASTRTGEPWELFF. The CDR3 DNA follows: TGTGCCAGCACCCGTACAGGGGAACCCTGGGAGCTGTTTTTT.

The chain joins TRBV10-3 to TRBJ2-7; D is perhaps TRBD2 (6 bases). Germline V gene lookup returns CDR1 ENHRY and CDR2 SYGVKD. V was cut by 2 bases and J by 3 bases, with 8 bases left in between. The CDR3 runs 13 residues. CDR3 region: CAISELGGYEQYF. CDR3 nucleotides: TGTGCCATCAGTGAGCTGGGGGGCTACGAGCAGTACTTC.

The V call is TRBV2, the J call TRBJ1-2; no reliable D call. There are 12 residues in the CDR3. V was shortened by 8 bases and J by 4 bases, with 11 bases between the two germline ends. CDR1 is SNHLY and CDR2 is FYNNEI in the germline V gene. Here the CDR3 reads CASGSSSYGYTF. CDR3 DNA: TGTGCCAGCGGCTCCAGTAGCTATGGCTACACCTTC.

This clonotype was counted many times. J is TRBJ1-1 and V is TRBV5-1; D gene unclear. Trimming removed 4 bases from V and 0 bases from J, with 7 bases in between. Germline V gives CDR1 SGHRS, CDR2 YFSETQ. This CDR3 is built from 13 residues. CDR3: CASSDTMNTEAFF. The CDR3 bases are TGCGCCAGCAGCGACACGATGAACACTGAAGCTTTCTTT. The whole variable domain, filled in from reference TRBV5-1 and TRBJ1-1, reads KAGVTQTPRYLIKTRGQQVTLSCSPISGHRSVSWYQQTPGQGLQFLFEYFSETQRNKGNFPGRFSGRQFSNSRSEMNVSTLELGDSALYLCASSDTMNTEAFFGQGTRLTVV.

This clonotype was counted between two and nine times. The genes are TRBV5-1 and TRBJ2-7; possible D gene TRBD2, 6 bases. Germline V lookup: CDR1 SGHRS, CDR2 YFSETQ. Trimming took 0 bases from V and 7 from J, leaving 14 bases between them. This CDR3 region has 14 residues. This CDR3 reads CASSLGLAKMEQYF. CDR3 in DNA: TGCGCCAGCAGCTTGGGGCTAGCGAAGATGGAGCAGTACTTC.

This clonotype was counted a few times. V usage is TRBV6-2 or TRBV6-3 and J usage is TRBJ1-6, with D perhaps TRBD1 (5 bases). Looked up from germline, CDR1 is MNHEY and CDR2 is SVGEGT. The CDR3 has 16 amino acids. With 5 bases removed from V and 5 bases from J, the gap between germline ends came to 16 bases. The CDR3 region is CASSRLTGTHNSPLHF. The CDR3 region has the DNA TGTGCCAGCAGTAGGCTCACCGGGACTCATAATTCACCCCTCCACTTT.

This clonotype was found many times. V gene TRBV29-1 combines with J gene TRBJ1-5; no firm D call. Germline V CDR1 and CDR2: SQVTM, ANQGSEA. V lost 6 bases and J 5 bases, leaving 14 bases between the germline ends. The CDR3 totals 13 residues. The CDR3 bases are TGCAGCGTCAAAAGGGCATTTGATCAGCCCCAGCATTTT. It is translated as CSVKRAFDQPQHF.

The genes are TRBV18 and TRBJ1-2, with TRBD1 matching over 9 bases. CDR1 is KGHSH, CDR2 LQKENI, per germline. V lost 4 bases, J lost 6 bases, and 9 bases stayed unmatched. This CDR3 contains 15 residues. The chain's CDR3 is CASSRSGQGVNGYTF. CDR3 coding DNA: TGTGCCAGCTCACGATCGGGACAGGGCGTAAATGGCTACACCTTC.

This sequence joins TRBV7-2 and TRBJ2-3; D is unclear. The CDR3 has 14 amino acids. Germline CDR1 and CDR2: SGHTA and FQGNSA. The V end was cut by 3 bases, the J end by 2 bases, with 9 bases between. The CDR3 DNA sequence: TGTGCCAGCAGCTTTAGGGTAGCCACAGATACGCAGTATTTT. This translates into CASSFRVATDTQYF.

This clonotype appeared a few times. V usage is TRBV4-3 and J usage is TRBJ2-6, with 10 bases identical to TRBD1. Trimming removed 0 bases from V and 0 bases from J; junction bases left unmatched: 8. The CDR3 runs to 20 residues. Germline V gene sequence: CDR1 LGHNA, CDR2 YSLEER. The CDR3 spells CASSQDWGTGVGSGANVLTF. CDR3 nucleotides: TGCGCCAGCAGCCAAGATTGGGGGACAGGGGTTGGCTCTGGGGCCAACGTCCTGACTTTC.

Ten or more counts support this clonotype. The chain employs TRBV5-1 and TRBJ2-1, with TRBD2 identical over 11 bases. Germline V gene sequence: CDR1 SGHRS, CDR2 YFSETQ. CDR3 length equals 16 residues. The trim removed 4 bases at V and 9 bases at J, leaving 12 bases unmatched. As DNA, the CDR3 is TGCGCCAGCAGCCCGATAGCGGGGGGGCTGAAGGGTGAGCAGTTCTTC. It codes for CASSPIAGGLKGEQFF.

This clonotype was recorded at least ten times. This chain joins TRBV4-2 and TRBJ2-7, with 12 bases aligning to TRBD2. CDR3 size: 15 residues. Looked up from germline, CDR1 is LGHNA and CDR2 is YNFKEQ. After removal of 4 bases from V and 4 bases from J, the junction contained 5 bases not matched to a gene. The CDR3 nucleotides read TGTGCCAGCAGCCGACTAGCGGGAGTCGAGTACGAGCAGTACTTC. It specifies CASSRLAGVEYEQYF.

Ten or more counts support this clonotype. For the CDR3, the DNA is TGTGCCAGCAGTCTCAGGGGAGGGAGTCAGCCCCAGCATTTT. It translates to CASSLRGGSQPQHF. The chain employs TRBV12-3 or TRBV12-4 and TRBJ1-5; D perhaps matches TRBD1 (6 bases). This CDR3 spans 14 amino acids. The germline V and J ends were trimmed by 5 bases and 6 bases, with 14 bases remaining between them.

This clonotype was picked up a small number of times. The rearrangement links TRBV24-1 to TRBJ1-2; tentative D call: TRBD1 (5 bases). The V and J ends lost 4 bases and 8 bases respectively, with 16 bases between them. Germline V gene data show CDR1 as KGHDR and CDR2 as SFDVKD. This CDR3 contains 14 residues. The CDR3: CATSDPGPLEGYTF. The CDR3 DNA is TGTGCCACCAGTGACCCGGGACCTCTGGAGGGCTACACCTTC.

This clonotype showed up just a few times. This chain joins TRBV20-1 and TRBJ2-3; D unclear. The closer fit of TRBJ1-3 to the DNA end suggests the J call may be wrong. The CDR3 sequence is 8 residues long. Germline assignment: CDR1 DFQATT and CDR2 SNEGSKA (reference sequence). CDR3 in amino acids: CSAKNIYF. The CDR3 DNA sequence: TGCAGTGCCAAGAACATATATTTT.

This clonotype was counted at least ten times. The chain joins TRBV20-1 to TRBJ2-7, with D possibly TRBD1 on 5 matching bases. The CDR3 covers 15 residues. V was cut by 1 base and J by 2 bases, with 15 bases left in between. CDR1 and CDR2 from the germline V gene are DFQATT and SNEGSKA (reference sequence). The chain's CDR3 is CSARVGNRGTYEQYF. CDR3 sequence (DNA): TGCAGTGCTAGAGTGGGAAATAGGGGAACCTACGAGCAGTACTTC.

The rearrangement joins TRBV10-3 to TRBJ2-7; either TRBD1 or TRBD2 may supply D (5 bases each). The CDR3 has 14 residues. Trimming removed 6 bases from V and 0 bases from J, with 12 bases in between. The germline gives CDR1 ENHRY, CDR2 SYGVKD. The CDR3, as DNA: TGTGCCATCAGAGGACAAGGGAGCTCCTACGAGCAGTACTTC. Encoded protein: CAIRGQGSSYEQYF.

The table lists this clonotype with many counts. This sequence joins TRBV7-2 and TRBJ2-7, with 10 positions matching TRBD1. The V gene's germline CDR1 is SGHTA and CDR2 FQGNSA. The V gene end was trimmed by 5 bases and the J gene end by 2 bases; junction bases not matched to a gene: 6. The CDR3 is made up of 15 amino acids. The CDR3: CASSPEGTGAYEQYF. The CDR3 DNA reads as TGTGCCAGCAGCCCGGAGGGGACAGGGGCCTACGAGCAGTACTTC.